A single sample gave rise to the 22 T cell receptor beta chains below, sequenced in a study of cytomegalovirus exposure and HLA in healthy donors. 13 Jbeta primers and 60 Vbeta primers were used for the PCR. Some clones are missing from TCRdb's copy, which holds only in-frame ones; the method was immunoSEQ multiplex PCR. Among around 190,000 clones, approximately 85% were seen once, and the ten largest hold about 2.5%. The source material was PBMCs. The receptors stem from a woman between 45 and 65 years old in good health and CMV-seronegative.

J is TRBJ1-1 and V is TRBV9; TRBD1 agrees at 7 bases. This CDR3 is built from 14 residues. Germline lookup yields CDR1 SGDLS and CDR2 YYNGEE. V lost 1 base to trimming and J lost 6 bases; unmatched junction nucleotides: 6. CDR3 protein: CASSVRGGNAEAFF. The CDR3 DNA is TGTGCCAGCAGCGTACGAGGGGGCAATGCTGAAGCTTTCTTT.

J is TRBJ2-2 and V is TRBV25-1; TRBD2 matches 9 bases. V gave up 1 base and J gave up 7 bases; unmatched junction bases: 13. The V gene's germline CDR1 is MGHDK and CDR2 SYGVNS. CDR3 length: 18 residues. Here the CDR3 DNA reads TGTGCCAGCAGTGAATCTCGAGCTAGCGGGAAAAAGGGCGGGGAGCTGTTTTTT. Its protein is CASSESRASGKKGGELFF.

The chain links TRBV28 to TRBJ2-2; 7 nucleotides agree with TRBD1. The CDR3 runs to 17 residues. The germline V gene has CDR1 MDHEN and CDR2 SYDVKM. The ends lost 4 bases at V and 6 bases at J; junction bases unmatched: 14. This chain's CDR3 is CASSSPGQAVGAGELFF. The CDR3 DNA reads TGTGCCAGCAGTTCCCCCGGACAGGCAGTAGGGGCCGGGGAGCTGTTTTTT.

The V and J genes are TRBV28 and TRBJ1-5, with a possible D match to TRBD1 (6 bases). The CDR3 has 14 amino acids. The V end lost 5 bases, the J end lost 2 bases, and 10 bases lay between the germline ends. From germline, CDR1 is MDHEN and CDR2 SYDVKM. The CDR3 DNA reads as TGTGCCAGCAGTCGTGGACAGCGCAATCAGCCCCAGCATTTT. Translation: CASSRGQRNQPQHF.

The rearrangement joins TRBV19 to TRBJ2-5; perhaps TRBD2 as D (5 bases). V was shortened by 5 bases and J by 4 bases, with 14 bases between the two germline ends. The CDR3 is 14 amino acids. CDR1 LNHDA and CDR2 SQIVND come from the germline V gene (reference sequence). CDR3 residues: CASSVGGVVETQYF. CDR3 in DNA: TGTGCCAGTAGTGTTGGAGGTGTGGTAGAGACCCAGTACTTC.

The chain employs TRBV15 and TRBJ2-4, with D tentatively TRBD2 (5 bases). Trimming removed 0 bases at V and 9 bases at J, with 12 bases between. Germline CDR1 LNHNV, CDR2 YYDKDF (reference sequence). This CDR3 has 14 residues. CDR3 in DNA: TGTGCCACCAGCAGAGATCCCCCTGAGGGCATTCAGTACTTC. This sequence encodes CATSRDPPEGIQYF.

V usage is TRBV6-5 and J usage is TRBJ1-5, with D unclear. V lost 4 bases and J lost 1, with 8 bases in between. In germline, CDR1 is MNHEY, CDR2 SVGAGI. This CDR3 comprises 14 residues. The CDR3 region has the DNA TGTGCCAGCAGTTCCGTCCGGAGCAATCAGCCCCAGCATTTT. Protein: CASSSVRSNQPQHF.

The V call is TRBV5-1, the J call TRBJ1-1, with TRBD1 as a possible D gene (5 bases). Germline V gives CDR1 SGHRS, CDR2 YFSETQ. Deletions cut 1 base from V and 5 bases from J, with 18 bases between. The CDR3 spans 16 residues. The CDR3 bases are TGCGCCAGCAGCTTGTGGGCAGGGAAAGTTGGTACTGAAGCTTTCTTT. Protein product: CASSLWAGKVGTEAFF.

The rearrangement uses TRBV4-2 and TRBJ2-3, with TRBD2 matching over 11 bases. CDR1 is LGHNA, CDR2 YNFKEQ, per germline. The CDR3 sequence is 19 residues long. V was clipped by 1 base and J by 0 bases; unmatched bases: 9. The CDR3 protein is CASSQVKLAGEGSTDTQYF. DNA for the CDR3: TGTGCCAGCAGCCAAGTAAAACTAGCGGGAGAAGGGAGCACAGATACGCAGTATTTT.

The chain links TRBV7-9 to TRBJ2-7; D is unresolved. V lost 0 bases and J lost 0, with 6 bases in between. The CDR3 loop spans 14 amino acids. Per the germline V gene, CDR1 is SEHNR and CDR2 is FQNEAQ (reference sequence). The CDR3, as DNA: TGTGCCAGCAGCTTAGCCCGAGGCTCCTACGAGCAGTACTTC. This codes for CASSLARGSYEQYF.

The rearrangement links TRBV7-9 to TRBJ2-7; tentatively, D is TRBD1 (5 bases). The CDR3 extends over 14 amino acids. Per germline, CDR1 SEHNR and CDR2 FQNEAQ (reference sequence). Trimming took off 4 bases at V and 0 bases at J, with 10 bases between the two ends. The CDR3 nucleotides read TGTGCCAGCAGCTCGGACACTTACTCCTACGAGCAGTACTTC. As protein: CASSSDTYSYEQYF.

CDR3 amino acids: CASSLVANTNTEAFF. In DNA, the CDR3 is TGTGCCAGCAGCTTAGTGGCCAATACGAACACTGAAGCTTTCTTT. The rearrangement links TRBV7-2 to TRBJ1-1; no clear D. The germline V gene encodes CDR1 SGHTA and CDR2 FQGNSA. The germline V and J ends were trimmed by 1 base and 1 base, with 10 bases remaining between them. This CDR3 has 15 amino acids.

CDR3: CASSLDSGRLETQYF. The CDR3 nucleotides are TGTGCCAGCAGCCTAGATAGCGGGAGGTTGGAGACCCAGTACTTC. The chain employs TRBV7-6 and TRBJ2-5; TRBD2 agrees at 10 bases. Germline CDR1 reads SGHVS; CDR2 reads FNYEAQ. V shed 5 bases and J 5 bases; nucleotides not matched to a gene: 8. The CDR3 is made up of 15 amino acids.

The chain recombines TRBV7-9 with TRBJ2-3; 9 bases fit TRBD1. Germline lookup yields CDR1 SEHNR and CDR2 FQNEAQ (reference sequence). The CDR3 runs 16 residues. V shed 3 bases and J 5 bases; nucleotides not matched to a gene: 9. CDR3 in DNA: TGTGCCAGCAGCTTCCAACCGGGACAGGGAGTAGATACGCAGTATTTT. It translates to CASSFQPGQGVDTQYF.

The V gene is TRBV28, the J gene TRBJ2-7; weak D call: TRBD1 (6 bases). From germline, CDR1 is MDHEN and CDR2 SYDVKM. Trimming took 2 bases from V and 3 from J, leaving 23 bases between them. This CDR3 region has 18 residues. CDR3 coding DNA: TGTGCCAGCAGTTTAACGTTCTCCCGTGACAGGCTATACTACGAGCAGTACTTC. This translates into CASSLTFSRDRLYYEQYF.

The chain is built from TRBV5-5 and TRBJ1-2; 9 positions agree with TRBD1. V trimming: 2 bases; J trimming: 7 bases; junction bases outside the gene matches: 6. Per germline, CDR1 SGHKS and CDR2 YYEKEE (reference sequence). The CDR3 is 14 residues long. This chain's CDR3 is CASSFYRGQGGYTF. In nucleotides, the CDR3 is TGTGCCAGCAGCTTCTACAGGGGGCAAGGTGGCTACACCTTC.

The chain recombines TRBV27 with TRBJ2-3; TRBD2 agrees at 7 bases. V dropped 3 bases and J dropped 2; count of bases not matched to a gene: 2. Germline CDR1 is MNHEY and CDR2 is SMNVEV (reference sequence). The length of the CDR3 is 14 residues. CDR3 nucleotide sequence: TGTGCCAGCAGTTTTAGCGGGTACACAGATACGCAGTATTTT. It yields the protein CASSFSGYTDTQYF.

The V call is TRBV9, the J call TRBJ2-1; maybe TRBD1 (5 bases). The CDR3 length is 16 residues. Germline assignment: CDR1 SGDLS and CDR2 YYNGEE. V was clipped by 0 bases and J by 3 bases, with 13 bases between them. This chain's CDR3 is CASSVDQGSSYNEQFF. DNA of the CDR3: TGTGCCAGCAGCGTAGATCAGGGCTCTAGCTACAATGAGCAGTTCTTC.

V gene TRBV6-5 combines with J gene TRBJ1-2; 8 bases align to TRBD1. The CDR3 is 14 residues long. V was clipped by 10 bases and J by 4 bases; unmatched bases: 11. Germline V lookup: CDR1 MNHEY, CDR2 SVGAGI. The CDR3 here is CAIKVTGEAYGYTF. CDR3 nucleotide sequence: TGTGCCATTAAGGTGACAGGGGAGGCCTATGGCTACACCTTC.

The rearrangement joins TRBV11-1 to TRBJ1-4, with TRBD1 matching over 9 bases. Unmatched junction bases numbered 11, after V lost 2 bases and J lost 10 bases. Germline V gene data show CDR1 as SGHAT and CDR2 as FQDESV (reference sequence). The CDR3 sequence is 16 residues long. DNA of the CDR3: TGTGCCAGCAGCTTAACGACCGGACAGGGGTTGGGAAAACTGTTTTTT. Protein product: CASSLTTGQGLGKLFF.

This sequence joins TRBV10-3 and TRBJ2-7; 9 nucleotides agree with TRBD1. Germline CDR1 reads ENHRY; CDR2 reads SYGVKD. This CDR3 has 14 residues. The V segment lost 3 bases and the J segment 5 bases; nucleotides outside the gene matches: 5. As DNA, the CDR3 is TGTGCCATCAGTGAAGGGACAGGGTTCAACGAGCAGTACTTC. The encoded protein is CAISEGTGFNEQYF.

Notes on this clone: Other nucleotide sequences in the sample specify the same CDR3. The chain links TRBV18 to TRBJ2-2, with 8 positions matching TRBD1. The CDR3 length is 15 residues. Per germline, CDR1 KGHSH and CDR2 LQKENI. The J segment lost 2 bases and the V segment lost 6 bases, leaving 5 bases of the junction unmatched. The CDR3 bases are TGTGCCAGCTCGCCCAGGGGGCTTAACACCGGGGAGCTGTTTTTT. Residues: CASSPRGLNTGELFF.